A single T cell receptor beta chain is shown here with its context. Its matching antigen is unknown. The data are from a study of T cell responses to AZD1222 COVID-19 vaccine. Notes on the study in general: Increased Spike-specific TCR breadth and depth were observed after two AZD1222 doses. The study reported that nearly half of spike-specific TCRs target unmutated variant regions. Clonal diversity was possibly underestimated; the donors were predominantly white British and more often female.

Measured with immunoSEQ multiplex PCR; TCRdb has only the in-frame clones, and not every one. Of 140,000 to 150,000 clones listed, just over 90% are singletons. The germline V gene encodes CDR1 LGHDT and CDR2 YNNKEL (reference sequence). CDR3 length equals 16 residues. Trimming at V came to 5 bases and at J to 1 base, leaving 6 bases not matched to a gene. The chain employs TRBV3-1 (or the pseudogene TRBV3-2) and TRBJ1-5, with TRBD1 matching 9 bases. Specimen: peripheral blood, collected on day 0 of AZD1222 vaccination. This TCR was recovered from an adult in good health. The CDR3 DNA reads TGTGCCAGCAGCTTCGGACAGGGGCGAAGCAATCAGCCCCAGCATTTT. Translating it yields CASSFGQGRSNQPQHF.